Listed below are T cell receptor beta chains from one sample, sequenced in a study of cytomegalovirus exposure and HLA in healthy donors. TCRdb's table, derived via immunoSEQ multiplex PCR, lists solely in-frame clones and lacks some. The ten top clones account for 1.1%, within a sample of 200,000 to 250,000 clones. The sequencing input was PBMCs. The receptors originated from a girl aged 2 to 10 in good health and CMV-seropositive. The CDR3 runs from the conserved cysteine through the conserved F or W.

v_call cdr3_aa
TRBV9 CASSVPWTAGYGYTF
TRBV5-6 CASSVAAEQYF
TRBV10-3 CAISTGSNQPQHF
TRBV4-1 CASSHPTSGRVGYEQYF
TRBV7-9 CASSLRTTGDNEQFF
TRBV13 CASSYGQGRGSGNTIYF
TRBV18 CASSPVMETQYF
TRBV29-1 CSVEDGDSNSYEQYF
TRBV29-1 CSVRGDRDNSPLHF
TRBV15 CATSRDKAGYREKLFF
TRBV27 CASSLSPGTGSAGNTIYF
TRBV6-6 CASSRGQGNVLTF
TRBV5-4 CASSLGLAGPPTDTQYF